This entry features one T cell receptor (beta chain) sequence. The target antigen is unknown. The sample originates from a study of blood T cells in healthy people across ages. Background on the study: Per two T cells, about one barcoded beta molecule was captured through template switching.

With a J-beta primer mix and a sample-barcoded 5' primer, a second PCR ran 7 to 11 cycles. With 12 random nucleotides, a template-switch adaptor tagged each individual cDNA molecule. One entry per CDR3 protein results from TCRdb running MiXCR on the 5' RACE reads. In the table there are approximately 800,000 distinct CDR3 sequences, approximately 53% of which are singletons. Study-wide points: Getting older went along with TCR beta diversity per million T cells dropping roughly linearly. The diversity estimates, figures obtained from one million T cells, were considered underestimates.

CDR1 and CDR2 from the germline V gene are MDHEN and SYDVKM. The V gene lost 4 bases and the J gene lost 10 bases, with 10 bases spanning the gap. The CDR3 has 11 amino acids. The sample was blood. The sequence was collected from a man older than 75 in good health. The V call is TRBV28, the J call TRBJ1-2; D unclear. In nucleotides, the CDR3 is TGTGCCAGCAGTTCCCGGGAGTCCTACACCTTC. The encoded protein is CASSSRESYTF.